Listed here are 13 T cell receptor beta chains from one sample, sequenced in a study of T cell changes during pregnancy in multiple sclerosis. Some clones are missing from TCRdb's copy, which holds only in-frame ones; the method was immunoSEQ multiplex PCR. This table holds under 120,000 clones, roughly nine tenths found once. Sequences were derived from peripheral blood, sampled after pregnancy. These receptors all come from a female donor with multiple sclerosis, enrolled in a pregnancy study.

In this sample, this clone turned up once. The rearrangement joins TRBV20-1 to TRBJ1-2; D may be TRBD1 (5 bases). Germline V gene sequence: CDR1 DFQATT, CDR2 SNEGSKA (reference sequence). This CDR3 contains 10 residues. V lost 5 bases and J 7 bases, leaving 8 bases between the germline ends. In DNA, the CDR3 is TGCAGTGCTCGGCAGGGTGGCTACACCTTC. Translation gives CSARQGGYTF.

V gene TRBV12-2 combines with J gene TRBJ1-5; TRBD1, the table's D call, was not compared with the DNA. TRBV12-2 is a pseudogene. CDR3 length: 16 residues. The CDR3 sequence: CASRLRDRGRSQPQHF. CDR3 DNA sequence: TGTGCAAGTCGCTTAAGGGACAGGGGGCGTAGTCAGCCCCAGCATTTT.

This clone was recorded a few times. This chain uses TRBV20-1 with TRBJ1-2; the D is unclear. Germline lookup yields CDR1 DFQATT and CDR2 SNEGSKA (reference sequence). CDR3 size: 10 residues. Trimming pared 6 bases from V and 5 bases from J, leaving 7 bases between. The CDR3 protein is CSAPEYGYTF. As DNA, the CDR3 is TGCAGTGCGCCAGAATATGGCTACACCTTC.

The V and J genes are TRBV5-6 and TRBJ2-7; perhaps TRBD2 as D (7 bases). From germline, CDR1 is SGHDT and CDR2 YYEEEE. Trimming removed 5 bases from V and 5 bases from J, with 26 bases in between. The CDR3 totals 17 residues. The CDR3 region is CASSSLTRGALPHEQYF. As DNA, the CDR3 is TGTGCCAGCAGTTCCCTCACCCGGGGGGCGCTTCCCCACGAGCAGTACTTC.

The chain uses TRBV4-1 and TRBJ1-5; 7 nucleotides align to TRBD1. The CDR3 is made up of 15 amino acids. CDR1 and CDR2 from the germline V gene are MGHRA and YSYEKL. V dropped 0 bases and J dropped 6; count of bases not matched to a gene: 5. DNA of the CDR3: TGCGCCAGCAGCCAAGAACACGACAGGGTTCAGCCCCAGCATTTT. It specifies CASSQEHDRVQPQHF.

This clone has a count of ten or more. V and J are TRBV27 and TRBJ2-2; D possibly corresponds to TRBD2 (6 bases). The CDR3 is made up of 13 amino acids. Germline values: CDR1 MNHEY, CDR2 SMNVEV (reference sequence). V gave up 3 bases and J gave up 6 bases, with 8 bases separating them. The CDR3 DNA is TGTGCCAGCAGTTTTTGGGGGGCCGGGGAGCTGTTTTTT. Amino acids: CASSFWGAGELFF.

The chain carries TRBV7-2 and TRBJ2-1; 11 positions match TRBD2. The CDR3 totals 17 residues. V gave up 0 bases and J gave up 6 bases; unmatched junction bases: 7. Germline values: CDR1 SGHTA, CDR2 FQGNSA. This CDR3 reads CASSLALRLAGTNEQFF. CDR3 coding DNA: TGTGCCAGCAGCTTAGCGCTCAGACTAGCGGGGACCAATGAGCAGTTCTTC. Full variable domain (outside the CDR3, taken from reference TRBV7-2 and TRBJ2-1): GAGVSQSPSNKVTEKGKDVELRCDPISGHTALYWYRQSLGQGLEFLIYFQGNSAPDKSGLPSDRFSAERTGGSVSTLTIQRTQQEDSAVYLCASSLALRLAGTNEQFFGPGTRLTVL.

V usage is TRBV19 and J usage is TRBJ1-4; D remains unclear. Between the trimmed V and J ends, which lost 0 bases and 0 bases, there was a span of 8 bases. This CDR3 region has 16 residues. Germline CDR1 and CDR2: LNHDA and SQIVND (reference sequence). The CDR3 reads CASSIDAAATNEKLFF. The CDR3 region has the DNA TGTGCCAGTAGTATAGATGCGGCAGCAACTAATGAAAAACTGTTTTTT.

In its sample, this clone was seen once. The V gene is TRBV4-1, the J gene TRBJ2-5, with TRBD1 matching over 9 bases. There are 14 residues in the CDR3. V trimming: 1 base; J trimming: 3 bases; junction bases outside the gene matches: 0. Germline-derived CDR1 and CDR2 are MGHRA and YSYEKL. CDR3 bases: TGCGCCAGCAGCCAAGGACAGGGGGAAGAGACCCAGTACTTC. Amino acid sequence: CASSQGQGEETQYF.

The chain links TRBV7-9 to TRBJ2-7, with 7 bases identical to TRBD1. V was pared by 4 bases and J by 3 bases, with 12 bases of the junction left unmatched. The CDR3 is made up of 16 amino acids. Germline V gene data show CDR1 as SEHNR and CDR2 as FQNEAQ (reference sequence). Written as DNA, the CDR3 is TGTGCCAGCAGCTCGACTGGACAGGCGGTAGTCTACGAGCAGTACTTC. Translating gives CASSSTGQAVVYEQYF.

In DNA form, the CDR3 reads TGTGCCAGCAGTGAAAGCGGGGGGAGCTCCTACGAGCAGTACTTC. Protein: CASSESGGSSYEQYF. The chain joins TRBV2 to TRBJ2-7, with TRBD2 identical over 9 bases. The CDR3 consists of 15 residues. Trimming at V came to 2 bases and at J to 0 bases, leaving 2 bases not matched to a gene. Germline loops: CDR1 SNHLY, CDR2 FYNNEI.

The chain couples TRBV6-4 to TRBJ2-1, with 13 positions matching TRBD2. Germline CDR1 is MRHNA and CDR2 is SNTAGT. V was pared by 5 bases and J by 7 bases, with 2 bases of the junction left unmatched. The CDR3 sequence is 14 residues long. The CDR3 region has the DNA TGTGCCAGCAGTCGACTAGCGGGGGGAAATGAGCAGTTCTTC. Translation gives CASSRLAGGNEQFF.

The V gene is TRBV2, the J gene TRBJ2-3; maybe TRBD1 (7 bases). Trimming left V 2 bases short and J 0 bases short, with 18 bases between. CDR1 is SNHLY and CDR2 is FYNNEI in the germline V gene. CDR3 size: 18 residues. As DNA, the CDR3 is TGTGCCAGCAGTGAACCCAACAGGGGAGGTCCTAGCACAGATACGCAGTATTTT. Protein: CASSEPNRGGPSTDTQYF.